This TCR beta chain was observed in a study of Ad26.COV2.S vaccination and SARS-CoV-2 variants. Background on the study: Once or twice, 56 days apart, Ad26.COV2.S was delivered intramuscularly.

Specified treatment: roughly 19 received Ad26.COV2.S at low or high dose, single or two shots; about 5 received placebo; per-sample allocation not given. Day 63 after the first injection of vaccine or placebo was the sampling time. Adults aged 18-55 years in Boston included the donor. The CDR3 has 15 residues. Trimming took 0 bases from V and 0 from J, leaving 7 bases between them. The germline CDR1 and CDR2 sequences are LNHNV and YYDKDF (reference sequence). Data came from immunoSEQ multiplex PCR; TCRdb stores just in-frame clones and leaves some out. The table includes about 350,000 clones, around 87% detected once.

Here the sequenced sample was peripheral blood, taken in a trial of Ad26.COV2.S vaccine versus placebo. The chain employs TRBV15 and TRBJ2-3; D gene unclear. This clonotype was obtained from a person aged 18-65 years who received the Ad26.COV2.S COVID-19 vaccine or a placebo. CDR3 nucleotides: TGTGCCACCAGCAGAGATGCTGTCAGCACAGATACGCAGTATTTT. Translated: CATSRDAVSTDTQYF.